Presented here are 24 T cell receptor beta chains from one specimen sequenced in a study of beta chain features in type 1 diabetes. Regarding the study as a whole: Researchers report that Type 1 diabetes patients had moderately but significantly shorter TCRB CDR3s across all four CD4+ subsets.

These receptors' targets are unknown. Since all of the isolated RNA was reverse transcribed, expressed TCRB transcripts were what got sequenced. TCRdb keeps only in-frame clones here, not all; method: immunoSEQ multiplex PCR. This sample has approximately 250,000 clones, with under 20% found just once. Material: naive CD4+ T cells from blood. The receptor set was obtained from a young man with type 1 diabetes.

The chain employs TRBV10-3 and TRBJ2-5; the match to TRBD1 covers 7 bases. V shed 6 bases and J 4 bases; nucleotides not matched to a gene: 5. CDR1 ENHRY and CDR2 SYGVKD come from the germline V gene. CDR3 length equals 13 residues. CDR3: CAIRGRQGETQYF. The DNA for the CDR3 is TGTGCCATCAGGGGTAGACAGGGAGAGACCCAGTACTTC.

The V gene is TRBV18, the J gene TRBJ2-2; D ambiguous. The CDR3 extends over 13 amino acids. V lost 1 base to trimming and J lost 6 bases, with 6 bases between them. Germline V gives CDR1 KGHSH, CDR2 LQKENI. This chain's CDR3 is CASSPRFAGELFF. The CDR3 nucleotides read TGTGCCAGCTCACCACGATTTGCCGGGGAGCTGTTTTTT.

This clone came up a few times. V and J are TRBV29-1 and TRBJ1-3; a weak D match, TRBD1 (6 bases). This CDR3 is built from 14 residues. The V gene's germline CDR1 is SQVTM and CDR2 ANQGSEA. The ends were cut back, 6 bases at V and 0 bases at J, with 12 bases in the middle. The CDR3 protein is CSVDTGSSGNTIYF. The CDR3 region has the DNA TGCAGCGTGGATACAGGGAGCTCTGGAAACACCATATATTTT.

DNA of the CDR3: TGTGCCAGCAGCCCTACGGGAGGATCCCGGTCCTATGAGCAGTTCTTC. Amino acid sequence: CASSPTGGSRSYEQFF. The chain joins TRBV7-2 to TRBJ2-1; 7 nucleotides agree with TRBD2. This CDR3 region has 16 residues. The V gene end was trimmed by 5 bases and the J gene end by 8 bases; junction bases not matched to a gene: 15. Germline assignment: CDR1 SGHTA and CDR2 FQGNSA.

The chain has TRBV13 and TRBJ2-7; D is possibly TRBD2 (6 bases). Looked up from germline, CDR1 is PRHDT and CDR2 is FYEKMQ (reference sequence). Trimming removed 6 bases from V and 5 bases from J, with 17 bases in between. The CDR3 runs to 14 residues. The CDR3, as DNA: TGTGCCAGCAGGATCTGGCGGGATCGAGACGAGCAGTACTTC. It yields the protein CASRIWRDRDEQYF.

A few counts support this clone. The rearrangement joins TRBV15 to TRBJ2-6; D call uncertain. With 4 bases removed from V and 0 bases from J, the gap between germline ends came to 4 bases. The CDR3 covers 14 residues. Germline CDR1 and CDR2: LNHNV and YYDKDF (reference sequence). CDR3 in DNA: TGTGCCACCAGCAATCCCTCTGGGGCCAACGTCCTGACTTTC. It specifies CATSNPSGANVLTF. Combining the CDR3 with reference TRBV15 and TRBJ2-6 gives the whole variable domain DAMVIQNPRYQVTQFGKPVTLSCSQTLNHNVMYWYQQKSSQAPKLLFHYYDKDFNNEADTPDNFQSRRPNTSFCFLDIRSPGLGDTAMYLCATSNPSGANVLTFGAGSRLTVL.

The CDR3 is CATSRDIGTNYGYTF. CDR3 coding DNA: TGTGCCACCAGCAGAGATATAGGAACTAACTATGGCTACACCTTC. The chain recombines TRBV15 with TRBJ1-2; D remains unclear. Deletions cut 0 bases from V and 0 bases from J, with 8 bases between. The V gene's germline CDR1 is LNHNV and CDR2 YYDKDF (reference sequence). The CDR3 sequence is 15 residues long.

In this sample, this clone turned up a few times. The CDR3 here is CSSKDMNTGELFF. The CDR3 region has the DNA TGCAGCTCAAAAGACATGAACACCGGGGAGCTGTTTTTT. This rearrangement joins TRBV29-1 to TRBJ2-2; D is unresolved. Trimming removed 8 bases from V and 1 base from J, with 11 bases in between. The CDR3 covers 13 residues. Germline V CDR1 and CDR2: SQVTM, ANQGSEA.

The CDR3 region has the DNA TGTGCCAGCAGCTACCGACAGGACTCAAATGAAAAACTGTTTTTT. The encoded protein is CASSYRQDSNEKLFF. The rearrangement links TRBV14 to TRBJ1-4, with D possibly matching TRBD1 (6 bases). This CDR3 comprises 15 residues. Trimming cost V 5 bases and J 5 bases, with 15 bases left between them. Looked up from germline, CDR1 is SGHDN and CDR2 is FVKESK.

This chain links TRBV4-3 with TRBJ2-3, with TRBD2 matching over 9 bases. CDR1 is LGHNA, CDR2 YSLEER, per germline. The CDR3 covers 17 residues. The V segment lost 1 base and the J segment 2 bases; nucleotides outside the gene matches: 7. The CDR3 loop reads CASSQALAGRATDTQYF. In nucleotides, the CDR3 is TGCGCCAGCAGCCAAGCTCTAGCGGGACGGGCCACAGATACGCAGTATTTT.

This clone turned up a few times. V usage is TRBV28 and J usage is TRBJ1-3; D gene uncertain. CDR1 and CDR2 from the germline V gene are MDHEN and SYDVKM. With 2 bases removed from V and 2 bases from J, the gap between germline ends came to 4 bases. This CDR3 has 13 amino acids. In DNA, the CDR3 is TGTGCCAGCAGTTTAACAGCTGGAAACACCATATATTTT. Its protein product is CASSLTAGNTIYF.

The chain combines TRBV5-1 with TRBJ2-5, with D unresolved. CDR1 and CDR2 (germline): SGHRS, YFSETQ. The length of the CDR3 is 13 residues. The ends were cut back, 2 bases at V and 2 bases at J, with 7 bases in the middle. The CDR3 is CASSFPSQETQYF. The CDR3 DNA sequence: TGCGCCAGCAGCTTCCCCAGTCAAGAGACCCAGTACTTC.

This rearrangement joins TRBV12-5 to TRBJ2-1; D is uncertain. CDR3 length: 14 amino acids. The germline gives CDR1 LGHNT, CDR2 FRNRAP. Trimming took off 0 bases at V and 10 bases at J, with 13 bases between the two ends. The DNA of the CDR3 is TGTGCTAGTGGTTTGGTAATCTTCTTTAGGGAGCAGTTCTTC. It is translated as CASGLVIFFREQFF.

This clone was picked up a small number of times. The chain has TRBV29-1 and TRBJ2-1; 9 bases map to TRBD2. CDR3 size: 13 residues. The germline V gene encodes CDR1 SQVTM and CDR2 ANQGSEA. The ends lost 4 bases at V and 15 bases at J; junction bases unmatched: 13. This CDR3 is CSVVLSGRIGGFF. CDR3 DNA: TGCAGCGTTGTTCTCAGCGGGAGGATTGGAGGGTTCTTC.

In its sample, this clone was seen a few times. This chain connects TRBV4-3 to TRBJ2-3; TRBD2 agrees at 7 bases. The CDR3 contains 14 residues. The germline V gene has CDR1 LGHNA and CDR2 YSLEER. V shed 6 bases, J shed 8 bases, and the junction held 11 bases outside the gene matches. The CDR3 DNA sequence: TGCGCCAGCAGTCGACTAGCAGTCCTTGTTACGCAGTATTTT. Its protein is CASSRLAVLVTQYF.

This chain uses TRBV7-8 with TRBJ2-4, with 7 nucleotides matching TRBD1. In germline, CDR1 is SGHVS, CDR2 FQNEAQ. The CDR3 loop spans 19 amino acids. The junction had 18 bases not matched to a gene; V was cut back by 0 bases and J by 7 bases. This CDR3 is CASSLARLALRGQLNIQYF. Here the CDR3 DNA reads TGTGCCAGCAGCTTAGCTAGGCTAGCTTTGAGGGGGCAATTGAACATTCAGTACTTC.

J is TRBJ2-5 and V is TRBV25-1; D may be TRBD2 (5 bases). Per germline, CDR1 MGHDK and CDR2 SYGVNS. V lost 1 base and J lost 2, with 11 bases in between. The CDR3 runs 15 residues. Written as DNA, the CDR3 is TGTGCCAGCAGTGAATCTCGGACGGGACAAGAGACCCAGTACTTC. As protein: CASSESRTGQETQYF.

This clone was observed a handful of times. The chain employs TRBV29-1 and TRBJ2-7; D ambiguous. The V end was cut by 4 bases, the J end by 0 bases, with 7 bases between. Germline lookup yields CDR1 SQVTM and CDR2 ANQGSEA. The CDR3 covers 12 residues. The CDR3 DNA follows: TGCAGCGTTGTCTCGGACTCCTACGAGCAGTACTTC. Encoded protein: CSVVSDSYEQYF.

CDR3 loop: CASRKRDQETQYF. The CDR3 coding sequence is TGTGCCTCCAGGAAGCGGGATCAAGAGACCCAGTACTTC. The genes are TRBV11-2 and TRBJ2-5; TRBD2 agrees at 7 bases. In germline, CDR1 is SGHAT, CDR2 FQNNGV. CDR3 size: 13 residues. V lost 11 bases and J lost 2; bases outside the gene matches: 8.

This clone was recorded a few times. CDR3 bases: TGTGCCAGCAGGGGGACAGGGGAGGACGGCTATGGCTACACCTTC. Amino acid sequence: CASRGTGEDGYGYTF. The rearrangement joins TRBV28 to TRBJ1-2; TRBD1 aligns across 10 bases. The CDR3 loop spans 15 amino acids. After removal of 6 bases from V and 4 bases from J, the junction contained 8 bases not matched to a gene. Per the germline V gene, CDR1 is MDHEN and CDR2 is SYDVKM.

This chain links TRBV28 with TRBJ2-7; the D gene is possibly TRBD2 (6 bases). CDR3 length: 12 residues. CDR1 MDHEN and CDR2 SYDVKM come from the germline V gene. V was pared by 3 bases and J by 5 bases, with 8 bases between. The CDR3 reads CASSLEGDEQYF. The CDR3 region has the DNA TGTGCCAGCAGTTTGGAGGGCGACGAGCAGTACTTC.

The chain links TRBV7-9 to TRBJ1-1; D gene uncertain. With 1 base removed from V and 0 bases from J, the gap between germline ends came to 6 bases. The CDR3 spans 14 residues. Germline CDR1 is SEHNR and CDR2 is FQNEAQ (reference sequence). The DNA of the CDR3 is TGTGCCAGCAGCTTAGGGGAGATGAACACTGAAGCTTTCTTT. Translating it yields CASSLGEMNTEAFF.

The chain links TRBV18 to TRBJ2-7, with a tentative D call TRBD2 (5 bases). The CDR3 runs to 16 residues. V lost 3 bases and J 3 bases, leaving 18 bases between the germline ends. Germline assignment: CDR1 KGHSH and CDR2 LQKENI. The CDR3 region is CASSPGVLADYYEQYF. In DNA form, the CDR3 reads TGTGCCAGCTCACCCGGAGTGCTAGCAGATTACTACGAGCAGTACTTC.

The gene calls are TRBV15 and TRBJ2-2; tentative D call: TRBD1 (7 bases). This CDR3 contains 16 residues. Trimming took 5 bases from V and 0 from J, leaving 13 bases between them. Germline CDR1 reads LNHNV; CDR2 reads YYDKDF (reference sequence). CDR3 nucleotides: TGTGCCACCAGCCCAGGGGGGAATTCGAACACCGGGGAGCTGTTTTTT. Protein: CATSPGGNSNTGELFF.